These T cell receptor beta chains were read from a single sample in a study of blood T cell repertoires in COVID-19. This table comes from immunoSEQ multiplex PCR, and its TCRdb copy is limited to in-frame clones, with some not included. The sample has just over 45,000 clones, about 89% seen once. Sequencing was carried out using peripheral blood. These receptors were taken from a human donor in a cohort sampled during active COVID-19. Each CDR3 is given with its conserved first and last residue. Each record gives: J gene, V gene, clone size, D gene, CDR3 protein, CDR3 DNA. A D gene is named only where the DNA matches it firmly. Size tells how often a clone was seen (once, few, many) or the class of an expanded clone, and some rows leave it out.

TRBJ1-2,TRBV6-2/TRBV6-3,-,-,CASSYREGGVENGYTF,TGTGCCAGCAGTTACAGGGAAGGAGGAGTTGAGAATGGCTACACCTTC
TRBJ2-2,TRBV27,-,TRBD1,CASSKGQIANTGELFF,TGTGCCAGCAGCAAGGGACAGATCGCGAACACCGGGGAGCTGTTTTTT
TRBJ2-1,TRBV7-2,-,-,CASSLVGLGAGYNEQFF,TGTGCCAGCAGCTTAGTGGGATTAGGAGCGGGTTACAATGAGCAGTTCTTC
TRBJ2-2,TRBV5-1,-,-,CASSGGLPNTGELFF,TGCGCCAGCAGCGGGGGACTGCCGAACACCGGGGAGCTGTTTTTT
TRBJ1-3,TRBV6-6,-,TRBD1,CASSPGQLSGNTIYF,TGTGCCAGCAGCCCGGGACAGCTCTCTGGAAACACCATATATTTT
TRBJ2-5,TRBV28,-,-,CASRTGSQETQYF,TGTGCCAGCAGAACAGGGTCCCAAGAGACCCAGTACTTC
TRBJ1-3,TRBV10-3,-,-,CATTLDSSGNTIYF,TGTGCCACGACTTTGGACAGCTCTGGAAACACCATATATTTT
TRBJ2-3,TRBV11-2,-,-,CASSLGDLAGDNTDTQYF,TGTGCCAGCAGCTTAGGTGACCTAGCTGGAGATAACACAGATACGCAGTATTTT
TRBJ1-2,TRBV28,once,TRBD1,CASSVGTGRGYTF,TGTGCCAGCAGTGTAGGGACAGGTCGAGGCTACACCTTC
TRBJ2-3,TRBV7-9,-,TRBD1,CASSHDRGKDTQYF,TGTGCCAGCAGCCACGACAGGGGTAAAGATACGCAGTATTTT
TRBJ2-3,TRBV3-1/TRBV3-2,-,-,CASSRYIQQASTDTQYF,TGTGCCAGCAGCCGTTACATTCAACAGGCAAGCACAGATACGCAGTATTTT
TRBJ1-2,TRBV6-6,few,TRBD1,CASSSGTGGGYTF,TGTGCCAGCAGCTCCGGGACAGGGGGTGGCTACACCTTC
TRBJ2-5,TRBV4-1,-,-,CASSQDSRNRRWDQETQYF,TGCGCCAGCAGCCAAGATAGTAGGAACAGGCGCTGGGACCAAGAGACCCAGTACTTC
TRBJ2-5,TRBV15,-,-,CATSFRDRGETQYF,TGTGCCACCAGCTTCCGTGACCGGGGTGAGACCCAGTACTTC
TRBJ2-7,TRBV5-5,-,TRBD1,CASSFDRGTYEQYF,TGTGCCAGCAGCTTTGACAGGGGTACCTACGAGCAGTACTTC
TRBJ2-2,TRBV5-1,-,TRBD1,CASSLRQGVGELFF,TGCGCCAGCAGCTTGAGACAGGGGGTCGGGGAGCTGTTTTTT
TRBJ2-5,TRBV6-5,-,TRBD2,CASSSLLAGGGETQYF,TGTGCCAGCAGTTCACTCCTAGCGGGAGGTGGGGAGACCCAGTACTTC
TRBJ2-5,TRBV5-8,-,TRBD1,CASSLRDRGQVGKTQYF,TGTGCCAGCAGTCTCCGGGACAGGGGGCAGGTGGGCAAGACCCAGTACTTC
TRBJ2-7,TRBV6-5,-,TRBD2,CASSYSGSGRSYEQYF,TGTGCCAGCAGTTACTCGGGTAGCGGGAGGTCCTACGAGCAGTACTTC
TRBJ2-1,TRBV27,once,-,CASILGGTSYNEQFF,TGTGCCAGCATCTTGGGCGGGACCTCCTACAATGAGCAGTTCTTC